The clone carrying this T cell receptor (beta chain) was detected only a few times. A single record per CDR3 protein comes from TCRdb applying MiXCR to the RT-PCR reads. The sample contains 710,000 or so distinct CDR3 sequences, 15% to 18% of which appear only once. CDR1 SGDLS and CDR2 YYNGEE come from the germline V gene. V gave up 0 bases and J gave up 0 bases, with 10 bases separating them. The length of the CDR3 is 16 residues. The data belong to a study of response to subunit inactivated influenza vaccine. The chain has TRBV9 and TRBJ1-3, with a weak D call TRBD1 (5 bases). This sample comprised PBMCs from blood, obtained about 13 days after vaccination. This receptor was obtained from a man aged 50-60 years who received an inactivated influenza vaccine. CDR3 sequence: CASSVEAGPSGNTIYF. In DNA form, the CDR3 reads TGTGCCAGCAGCGTAGAGGCAGGGCCCTCTGGAAACACCATATATTTT.